This is a list of T cell receptor beta chains from one sample in a study of a mutant IDH1 vaccine in newly diagnosed glioma. Generated by immunoSEQ multiplex PCR, the TCRdb table keeps only in-frame clones and is missing some. The top ten clones hold about 0.61% of a sample with roughly 72,000 clones, roughly nine tenths of them seen once. Their antigens are not known. This specimen consisted of PBMCs, obtained from a glioma patient whose treatment included an IDH1 peptide vaccine. These receptors originate from a woman aged 50 to 65 with glioma. The CDR3 runs from the conserved cysteine through the conserved F or W. A D gene is named only where the DNA matches it firmly. Size is omitted from some rows. Given values are once, few, many or a class for expanded clones.

>NA|TRBJ1-5|TRBV5-1|NA
TGCGCCAGCAGCTCCGCGGGGACCTATCAGCCCCAGCATTTT
CASSSAGTYQPQHF
>NA|TRBJ2-5|TRBV6-1|NA
TGTGCCAGCAGTGAACAAGGAGAGACCCAGTACTTC
CASSEQGETQYF
>NA|TRBJ1-2|TRBV29-1|NA
TGCAGCGTTGGGGCAGTGGATAACTATGGCTACACCTTC
CSVGAVDNYGYTF
>NA|TRBJ2-7|TRBV2|TRBD1
TGTGCCAGCAGTTCCTCCGGGACAGTCTACGAGCAGTACTTC
CASSSSGTVYEQYF
>NA|TRBJ1-1|TRBV6-1|NA
TGTGCCAGCAGTGAAACCTATTCCATGAACACTGAAGCTTTCTTT
CASSETYSMNTEAFF
>NA|TRBJ2-1|TRBV5-4|TRBD1
TGTGCCAGCAGCTTGACGGGGAAGGGGGCCGGCAATGAGCAGTTCTTC
CASSLTGKGAGNEQFF
>few|TRBJ1-5|TRBV5-1|NA
TGCGCCAGCAGCTTGTTCGGGTCGGTGAATCAGCCCCAGCATTTT
CASSLFGSVNQPQHF
>NA|TRBJ2-3|TRBV28|NA
TGTGCCAGCAGTCCCCTAGCGTTGGGGTCTGATACGCAGTATTTT
CASSPLALGSDTQYF
>NA|TRBJ1-1|TRBV2|TRBD1
TGTGCCAGCAGACGAGGACAGGGGAGAACTGAAGCTTTCTTT
CASRRGQGRTEAFF
>NA|TRBJ2-7|TRBV6-5|TRBD2
TGTGCCAGCAGTCCCTGGACTAGCGGTACCTACGAGCAGTACTTC
CASSPWTSGTYEQYF
>NA|TRBJ2-1|TRBV2|TRBD2
TGTGCCGGTGGACTAGCGGCCCACAATGAGCAGTTCTTC
CAGGLAAHNEQFF
>NA|TRBJ2-6|TRBV19|TRBD1
TGTGCCAGTAGTCCCCGACAGGGAGCCGGGGCCAACGTCCTGACTTTC
CASSPRQGAGANVLTF
>few|TRBJ2-3|TRBV30|TRBD2
TGTGCCTGGAGTGTACGGGGGGGAGATACGCAGTATTTT
CAWSVRGGDTQYF
>NA|TRBJ2-2|TRBV5-1|NA
TGCGCCAGCACCCGGGTTGGGGTTCGGACCGGGGAGCTGTTTTTT
CASTRVGVRTGELFF
>NA|TRBJ2-3|TRBV5-1|TRBD1
TGCGCCAGCAGCATGGGACAGGGGAGCACAGATACGCAGTATTTT
CASSMGQGSTDTQYF
>NA|TRBJ1-6|TRBV5-4|NA
TGTGCCAGCAGCAGCGAACAGCGGAATTCACCCCTCCACTTT
CASSSEQRNSPLHF
>NA|TRBJ2-1|TRBV19|NA
TGTGCCAGTAGTATAGATTCTACCGGCGGGAACTCCTACAATGAGCAGTTCTTC
CASSIDSTGGNSYNEQFF
>NA|TRBJ1-1|TRBV10-1|TRBD1
TGCGCCAGCAGTGTGGACAGGGGAAGGACTGAAGCTTTCTTT
CASSVDRGRTEAFF
>NA|TRBJ2-3|TRBV29-1|NA
TGCAGCGTTGAAGTGAGCGAGGATACGCAGTATTTT
CSVEVSEDTQYF
>NA|TRBJ2-2|TRBV10-3|TRBD1
TGTGCCATCAGTGAGCCCCAGGGGGCCGGGGAGCTGTTTTTT
CAISEPQGAGELFF
>NA|TRBJ2-2|TRBV6-6|TRBD1
TGTGCCACCAATTCTGGACAGGGTCCTTACGGGGAGCTGTTTTTT
CATNSGQGPYGELFF